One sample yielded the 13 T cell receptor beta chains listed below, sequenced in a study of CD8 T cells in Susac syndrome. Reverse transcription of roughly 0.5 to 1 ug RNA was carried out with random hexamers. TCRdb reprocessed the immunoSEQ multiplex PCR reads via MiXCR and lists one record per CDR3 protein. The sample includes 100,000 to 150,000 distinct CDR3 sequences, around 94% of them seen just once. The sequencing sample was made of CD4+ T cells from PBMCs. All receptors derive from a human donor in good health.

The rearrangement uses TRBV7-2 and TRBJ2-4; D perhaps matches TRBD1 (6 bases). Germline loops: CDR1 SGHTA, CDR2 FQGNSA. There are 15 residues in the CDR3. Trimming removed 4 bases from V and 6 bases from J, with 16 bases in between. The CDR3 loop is CASSSWDTLPNIQYF. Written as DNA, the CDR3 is TGTGCCAGCAGCTCCTGGGACACTCTTCCAAACATTCAGTACTTC.

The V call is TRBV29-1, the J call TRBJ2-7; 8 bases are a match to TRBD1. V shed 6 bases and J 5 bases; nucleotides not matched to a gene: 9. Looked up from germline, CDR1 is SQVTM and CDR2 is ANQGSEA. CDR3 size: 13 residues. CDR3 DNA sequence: TGCAGCGTGGTCGAGACAGGGGCGGACGAGCAGTACTTC. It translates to CSVVETGADEQYF.

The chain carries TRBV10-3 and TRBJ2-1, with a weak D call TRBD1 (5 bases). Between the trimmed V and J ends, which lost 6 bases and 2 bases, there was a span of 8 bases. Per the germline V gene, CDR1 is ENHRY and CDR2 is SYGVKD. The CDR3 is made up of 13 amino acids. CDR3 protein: CAISDSPYNEQFF. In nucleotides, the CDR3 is TGTGCCATCAGCGACAGTCCCTACAATGAGCAGTTCTTC.

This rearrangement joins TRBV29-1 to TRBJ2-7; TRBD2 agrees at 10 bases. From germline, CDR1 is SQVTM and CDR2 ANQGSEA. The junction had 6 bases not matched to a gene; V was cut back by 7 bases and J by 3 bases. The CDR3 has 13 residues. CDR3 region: CSAMTSGYYEQYF. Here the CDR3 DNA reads TGCAGCGCCATGACTAGCGGGTACTACGAGCAGTACTTC.

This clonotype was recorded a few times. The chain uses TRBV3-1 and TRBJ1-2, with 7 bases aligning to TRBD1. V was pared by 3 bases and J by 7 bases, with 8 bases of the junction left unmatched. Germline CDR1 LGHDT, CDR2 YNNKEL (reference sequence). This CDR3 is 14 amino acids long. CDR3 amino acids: CASSHHDREGGYTF. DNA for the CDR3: TGTGCCAGCAGCCACCACGACAGGGAAGGTGGCTACACCTTC.

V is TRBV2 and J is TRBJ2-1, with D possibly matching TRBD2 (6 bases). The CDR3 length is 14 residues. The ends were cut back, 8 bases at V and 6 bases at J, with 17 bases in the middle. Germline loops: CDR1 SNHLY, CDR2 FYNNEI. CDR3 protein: CASLESDYANEQFF. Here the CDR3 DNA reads TGTGCCAGCCTTGAATCGGACTACGCCAATGAGCAGTTCTTC.

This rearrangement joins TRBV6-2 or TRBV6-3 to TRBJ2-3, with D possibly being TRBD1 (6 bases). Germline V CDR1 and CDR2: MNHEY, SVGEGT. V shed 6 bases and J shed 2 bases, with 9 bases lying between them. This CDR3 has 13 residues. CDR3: CASRWTATDTQYF. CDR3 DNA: TGTGCCAGCAGATGGACAGCCACAGATACGCAGTATTTT.

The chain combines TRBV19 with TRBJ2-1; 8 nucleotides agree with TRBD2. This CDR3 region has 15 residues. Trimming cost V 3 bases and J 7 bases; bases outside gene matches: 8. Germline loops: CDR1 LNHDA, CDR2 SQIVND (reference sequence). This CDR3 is CASSILAGARNEQFF. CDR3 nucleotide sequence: TGTGCCAGTAGTATCCTAGCGGGTGCGAGAAATGAGCAGTTCTTC.

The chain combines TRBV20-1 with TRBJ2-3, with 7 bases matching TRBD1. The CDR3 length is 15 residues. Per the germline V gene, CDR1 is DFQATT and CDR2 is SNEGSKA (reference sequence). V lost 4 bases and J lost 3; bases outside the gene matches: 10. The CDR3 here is CSATRTGVVTDTQYF. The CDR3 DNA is TGCAGTGCTACCCGGACAGGAGTCGTTACAGATACGCAGTATTTT.

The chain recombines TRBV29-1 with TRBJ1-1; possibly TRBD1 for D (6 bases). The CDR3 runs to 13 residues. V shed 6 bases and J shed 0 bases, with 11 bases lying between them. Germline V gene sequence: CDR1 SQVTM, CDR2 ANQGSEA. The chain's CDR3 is CSVQGLLNTEAFF. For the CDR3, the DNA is TGCAGCGTGCAGGGGCTACTGAACACTGAAGCTTTCTTT.

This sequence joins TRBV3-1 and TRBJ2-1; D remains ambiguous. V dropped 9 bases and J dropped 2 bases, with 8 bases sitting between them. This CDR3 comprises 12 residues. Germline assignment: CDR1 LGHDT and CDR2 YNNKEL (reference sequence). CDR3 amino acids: CASPSAYNEQFF. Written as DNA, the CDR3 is TGTGCCAGTCCCTCAGCCTACAATGAGCAGTTCTTC.

CDR3 amino acids: CASSRGQARETQYF. CDR3 nucleotide sequence: TGTGCCAGCAGTAGGGGACAGGCACGTGAGACCCAGTACTTC. This chain connects TRBV27 to TRBJ2-5; TRBD1 matches 8 bases. CDR3 length equals 14 residues. Germline V gives CDR1 MNHEY, CDR2 SMNVEV (reference sequence). Trimming at V came to 5 bases and at J to 5 bases, leaving 7 bases not matched to a gene.

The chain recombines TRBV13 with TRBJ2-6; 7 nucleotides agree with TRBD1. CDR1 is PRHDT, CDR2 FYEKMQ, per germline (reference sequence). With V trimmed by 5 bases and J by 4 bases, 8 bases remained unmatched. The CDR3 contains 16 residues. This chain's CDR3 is CASSLQTGVGANVLTF. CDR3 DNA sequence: TGTGCCAGCAGCCTCCAAACAGGGGTCGGGGCCAACGTCCTGACTTTC.